The 2 T cell receptor beta chains listed next were all sequenced from one sample in a study of cytomegalovirus exposure and HLA in healthy donors. Primers: 60 Vbeta forward and 13 Jbeta reverse. Profiling relied on immunoSEQ multiplex PCR, and the TCRdb table lists in-frame clones only, not all of them. Here the sample spans about 130,000 clones, 75% to 85% being singletons. Input material: PBMCs. The receptors here all came from a man aged 30 to 45 in good health and CMV-seropositive.

This CDR3 reads CASSLEVGGSYNEQFF. Written as DNA, the CDR3 is TGTGCCAGCAGCTTAGAGGTGGGGGGCTCCTACAATGAGCAGTTCTTC. The genes are TRBV7-6 and TRBJ2-1; tentatively, D is TRBD2 (6 bases). V was trimmed by 1 base and J by 0 bases, leaving 10 bases between them. The CDR3 runs to 16 residues. Germline-derived CDR1 and CDR2 are SGHVS and FNYEAQ.

CDR3 residues: CASSLTGTSFF. CDR3 in DNA: TGTGCCAGCAGCCTGACCGGGACTTCCTTCTTC. This chain links TRBV5-6 with TRBJ2-1, with TRBD2 as a possible D gene (6 bases). This CDR3 spans 11 amino acids. Trimming shortened V by 4 bases and J by 16 bases, and 15 bases separated the two germline ends. Germline V gene lookup returns CDR1 SGHDT and CDR2 YYEEEE.